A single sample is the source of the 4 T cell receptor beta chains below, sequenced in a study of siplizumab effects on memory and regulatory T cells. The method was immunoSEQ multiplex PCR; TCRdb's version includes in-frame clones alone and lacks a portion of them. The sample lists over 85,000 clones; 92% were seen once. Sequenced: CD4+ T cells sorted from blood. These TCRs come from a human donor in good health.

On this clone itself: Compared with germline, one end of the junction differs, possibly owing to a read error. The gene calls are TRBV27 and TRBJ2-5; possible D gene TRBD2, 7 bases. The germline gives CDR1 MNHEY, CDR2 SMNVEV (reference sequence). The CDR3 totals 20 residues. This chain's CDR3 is CASGFDLRGVVGGATKTQYF. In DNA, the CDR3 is TGTGCCAGCGGTTTCGACCTACGAGGGGTTGTGGGGGGGGCTACAAAGACCCAGTACTTC.

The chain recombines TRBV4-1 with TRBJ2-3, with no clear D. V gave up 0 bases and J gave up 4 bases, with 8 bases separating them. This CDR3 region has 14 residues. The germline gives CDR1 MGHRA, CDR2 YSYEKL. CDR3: CASSQEGLPDTQYF. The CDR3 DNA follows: TGCGCCAGCAGCCAAGAAGGGTTGCCAGATACGCAGTATTTT.

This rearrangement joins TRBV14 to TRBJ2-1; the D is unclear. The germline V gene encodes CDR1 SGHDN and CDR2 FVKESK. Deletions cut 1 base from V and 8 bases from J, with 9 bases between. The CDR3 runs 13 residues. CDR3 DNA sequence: TGTGCCAGCAGCCAAGTCTCGGGCGATGAGCAGTTCTTC. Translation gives CASSQVSGDEQFF.

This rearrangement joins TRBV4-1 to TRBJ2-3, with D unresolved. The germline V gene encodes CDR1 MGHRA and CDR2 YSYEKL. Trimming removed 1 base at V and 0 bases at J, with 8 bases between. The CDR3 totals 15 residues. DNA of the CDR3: TGCGCCAGCAGCCAAGTTGGTCTCAGCACAGATACGCAGTATTTT. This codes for CASSQVGLSTDTQYF.